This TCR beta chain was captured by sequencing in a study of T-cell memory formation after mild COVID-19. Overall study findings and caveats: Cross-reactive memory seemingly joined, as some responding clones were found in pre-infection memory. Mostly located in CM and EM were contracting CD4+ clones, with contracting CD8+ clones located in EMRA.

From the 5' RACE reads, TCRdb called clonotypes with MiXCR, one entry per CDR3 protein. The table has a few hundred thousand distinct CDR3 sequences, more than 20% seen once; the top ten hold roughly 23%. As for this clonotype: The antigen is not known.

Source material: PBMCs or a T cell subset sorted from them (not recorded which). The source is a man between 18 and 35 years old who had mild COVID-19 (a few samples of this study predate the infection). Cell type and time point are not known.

Here the CDR3 DNA reads TGTGCCAGCAGAGGACACTGCTACGAGCAGTACGTC. This gives the protein CASRGHCYEQYV. The rearrangement joins TRBV6-5 to TRBJ2-7, with D maybe TRBD1 (5 bases). The V end was cut by 6 bases, the J end by 3 bases, with 9 bases between. The germline V gene has CDR1 MNHEY and CDR2 SVGAGI. This CDR3 is 12 amino acids long.